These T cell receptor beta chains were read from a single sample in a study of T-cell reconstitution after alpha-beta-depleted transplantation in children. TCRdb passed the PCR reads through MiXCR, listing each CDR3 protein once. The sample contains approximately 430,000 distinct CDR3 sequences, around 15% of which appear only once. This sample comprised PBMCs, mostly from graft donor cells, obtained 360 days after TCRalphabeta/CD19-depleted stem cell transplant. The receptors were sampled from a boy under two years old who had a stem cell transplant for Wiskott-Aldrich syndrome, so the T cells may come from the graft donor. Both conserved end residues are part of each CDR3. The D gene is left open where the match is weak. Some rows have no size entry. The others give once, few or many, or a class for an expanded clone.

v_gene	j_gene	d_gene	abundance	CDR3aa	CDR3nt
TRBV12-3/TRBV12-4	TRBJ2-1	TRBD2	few	CASTPSGTSGGAILDEQFF	TGTGCCAGCACCCCGAGTGGGACTAGCGGGGGGGCCATTCTAGATGAGCAGTTCTTC
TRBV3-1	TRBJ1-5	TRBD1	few	CASSRGQANQPQHF	TGTGCCAGCAGCCGGGGACAGGCCAATCAGCCCCAGCATTTT
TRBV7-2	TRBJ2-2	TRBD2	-	CASSFLRLAGGELFF	TGTGCCAGCAGCTTCCTAAGACTAGCGGGAGGGGAGCTGTTTTTT
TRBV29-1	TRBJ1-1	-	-	CSVAGAGAEAFF	TGCAGCGTTGCAGGGGCAGGGGCTGAAGCTTTCTTT
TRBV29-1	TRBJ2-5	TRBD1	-	CSGQGIQETQYF	TGCAGCGGACAGGGGATACAAGAGACCCAGTACTTC
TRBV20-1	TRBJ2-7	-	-	CSARKVFLSQYEQYF	TGCAGTGCTAGAAAGGTCTTCCTCTCTCAATACGAGCAGTACTTC
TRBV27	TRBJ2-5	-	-	CASSALTVKQETQYF	TGTGCCAGCAGCGCTCTGACGGTTAAACAAGAGACCCAGTACTTC
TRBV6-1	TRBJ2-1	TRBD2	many	CASSSGTSGNEQFF	TGTGCCAGTTCGTCCGGGACTAGCGGGAATGAGCAGTTCTTC
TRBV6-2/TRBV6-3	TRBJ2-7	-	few	CASSYGAGEQYF	TGTGCCAGCAGTTACGGGGCTGGGGAGCAGTACTTC
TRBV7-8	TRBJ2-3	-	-	CASSTAHFRSTDTQYF	TGTGCCAGCAGCACCGCACACTTTAGGAGCACAGATACGCAGTATTTT
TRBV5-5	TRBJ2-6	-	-	CASSFREFSSGANVLTF	TGTGCCAGCAGCTTCAGGGAATTCTCATCTGGGGCCAACGTCCTGACTTTC
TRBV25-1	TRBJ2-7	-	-	CASRGNYEQYF	TGTGCCAGCAGGGGTAACTACGAGCAGTACTTC
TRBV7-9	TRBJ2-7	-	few	CASSFDGEYEQYF	TGTGCCAGCAGCTTTGACGGGGAGTACGAGCAGTACTTC
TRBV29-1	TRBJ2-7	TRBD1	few	CSVGTGAPYEQYF	TGCAGCGTTGGAACAGGGGCCCCTTACGAGCAGTACTTC
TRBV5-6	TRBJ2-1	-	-	CASSFVRYEQFF	TGTGCCAGCAGCTTCGTTCGGTATGAGCAGTTCTTC
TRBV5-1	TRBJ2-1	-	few	CASSFPGTYHHNEQFF	TGCGCCAGCAGCTTCCCCGGGACGTACCACCACAATGAGCAGTTCTTC
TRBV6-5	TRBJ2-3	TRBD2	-	CASSYLTGGPPSTDTQYF	TGTGCCAGCAGTTACCTGACGGGAGGGCCCCCTTCCACAGATACGCAGTATTTT
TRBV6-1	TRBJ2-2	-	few	CASTEGDPNTGELFF	TGTGCCAGCACCGAGGGCGACCCGAACACCGGGGAGCTGTTTTTT
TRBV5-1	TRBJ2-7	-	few	CASSKLVSSYEQYF	TGCGCCAGCAGCAAACTAGTGAGCTCCTACGAGCAGTACTTC
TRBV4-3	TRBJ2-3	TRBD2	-	CASSQLAGGGTDTQYF	TGCGCCAGCAGCCAGTTAGCGGGAGGGGGCACAGATACGCAGTATTTT
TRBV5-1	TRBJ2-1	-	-	CASSLFRAAQFF	TGCGCCAGCAGCCTATTCCGGGCTGCTCAGTTCTTC
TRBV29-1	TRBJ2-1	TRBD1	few	CSGPDRGPPSSYNEQFF	TGCAGCGGGCCAGACAGGGGTCCACCGAGCTCCTACAATGAGCAGTTCTTC
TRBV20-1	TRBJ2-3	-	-	CSARDVGRHTDTQYF	TGCAGTGCTAGAGATGTGGGGCGGCACACAGATACGCAGTATTTT
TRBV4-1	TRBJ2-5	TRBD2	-	CASSQKLAYQETQYF	TGCGCCAGCAGCCAAAAACTAGCGTACCAAGAGACCCAGTACTTC
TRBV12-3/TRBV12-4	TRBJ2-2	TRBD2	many	CASSLGLAGYTGELFF	TGTGCCAGCAGTTTGGGACTAGCGGGTTACACCGGGGAGCTGTTTTTT
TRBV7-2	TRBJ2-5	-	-	CASSIYSGETQYF	TGTGCCAGCAGCATCTACAGTGGAGAGACCCAGTACTTC
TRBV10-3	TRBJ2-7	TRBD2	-	CAISEFGGLATHEQYF	TGTGCCATCAGTGAGTTCGGAGGACTAGCGACCCACGAGCAGTACTTC
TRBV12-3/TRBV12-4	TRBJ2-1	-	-	CASRPRGGGFRSEQFF	TGTGCCAGCAGACCCCGGGGAGGGGGGTTTAGGTCGGAGCAGTTCTTC
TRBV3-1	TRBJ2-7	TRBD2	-	CASSQPGLAATYEQYF	TGTGCCAGCAGCCAACCGGGACTAGCGGCTACTTACGAGCAGTACTTC
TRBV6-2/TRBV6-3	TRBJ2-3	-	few	CASSWRSLHADTQYF	TGTGCCAGCAGTTGGCGATCCTTACACGCAGATACGCAGTATTTT
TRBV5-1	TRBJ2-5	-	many	CASSFAVQETQYF	TGCGCCAGCAGCTTCGCAGTCCAAGAGACCCAGTACTTC
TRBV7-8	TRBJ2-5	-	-	CASSLRGSGAQYF	TGTGCCAGCAGCTTACGGGGATCTGGGGCCCAGTACTTC
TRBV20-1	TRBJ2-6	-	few	CSAFYSGANVLTF	TGCAGTGCGTTCTACTCTGGGGCCAACGTCCTGACTTTC